Below are 23 T cell receptor beta chains sequenced from a single sample in a study of cytomegalovirus exposure and HLA in healthy donors. Both 60 Vbeta primers and 13 Jbeta primers went into the PCR. Produced via immunoSEQ multiplex PCR; TCRdb's table is partial and in-frame only. This sample carries 150,000 to 160,000 clones, around 84% of them seen once, and the ten largest clones take 2% to 2.5%. The sequencing input was PBMCs. Source of these receptors: a woman between 18 and 29 years old in good health and CMV-seronegative.

The chain couples TRBV2 to TRBJ2-1; 11 bases line up with TRBD2. The germline gives CDR1 SNHLY, CDR2 FYNNEI. With V trimmed by 4 bases and J by 9 bases, 23 bases remained unmatched. CDR3 length: 20 residues. The CDR3 nucleotides read TGTGCCAGCAGTGTGCCGGGACAGGAGTTTAGTAGCGGGAGGGCCGGTGAGCAGTTCTTC. This sequence encodes CASSVPGQEFSSGRAGEQFF.

This sequence joins TRBV19 and TRBJ2-1; D gene ambiguous. This CDR3 region has 16 residues. Germline values: CDR1 LNHDA, CDR2 SQIVND (reference sequence). The V end lost 6 bases, the J end lost 0 bases, and 15 bases lay between the germline ends. In DNA form, the CDR3 reads TGTGCCAGTAGGATTAAACTACTGAGCTCCTACAATGAGCAGTTCTTC. This gives the protein CASRIKLLSSYNEQFF.

The V gene is TRBV7-3, the J gene TRBJ2-5; D uncertain. V was cut by 5 bases and J by 2 bases, with 12 bases left in between. Germline assignment: CDR1 SGHTA and CDR2 FQGTGA. CDR3 size: 14 residues. The CDR3 sequence is CASSPTGIQETQYF. The CDR3 coding sequence is TGTGCCAGCAGCCCCACTGGTATACAAGAGACCCAGTACTTC.

V usage is TRBV10-3 and J usage is TRBJ2-3; 7 positions agree with TRBD2. Germline V CDR1 and CDR2: ENHRY, SYGVKD. Germline trimming cut 3 bases from V and 5 bases from J; bases unmatched to any gene: 8. This CDR3 has 15 amino acids. The CDR3 nucleotides read TGTGCCATCAGTGAAAGGGCCTCGGGGGGAGATACGCAGTATTTT. Amino acid sequence: CAISERASGGDTQYF.

The chain uses TRBV7-2 and TRBJ2-7; no clear D. CDR3 length: 11 residues. With 3 bases removed from V and 6 bases from J, the gap between germline ends came to 6 bases. Germline V gives CDR1 SGHTA, CDR2 FQGNSA. The CDR3, as DNA: TGTGCCAGCAGCTTTCTCGTCGAGCAGTACTTC. Residues: CASSFLVEQYF.

V usage is TRBV5-5 and J usage is TRBJ1-2, with D perhaps matching TRBD1 (6 bases). The V gene lost 5 bases and the J gene lost 2 bases, with 19 bases spanning the gap. This CDR3 contains 16 residues. Germline CDR1 and CDR2: SGHKS and YYEKEE (reference sequence). The CDR3 DNA follows: TGTGCCAGCAGGAAGGGACATCCCACCGGGAACTATGGCTACACCTTC. The encoded protein is CASRKGHPTGNYGYTF.

This chain connects TRBV15 to TRBJ2-3; 7 bases are a match to TRBD2. After removal of 5 bases from V and 0 bases from J, the junction contained 5 bases not matched to a gene. Germline CDR1 and CDR2: LNHNV and YYDKDF (reference sequence). The CDR3 has 15 residues. This CDR3 reads CATSGGDSSTDTQYF. As DNA, the CDR3 is TGTGCCACCAGCGGGGGGGACTCCAGCACAGATACGCAGTATTTT.

The rearrangement links TRBV4-3 to TRBJ2-3; D may be TRBD1 (5 bases). The CDR3 extends over 17 amino acids. V lost 2 bases and J 6 bases, leaving 21 bases between the germline ends. Germline CDR1 is LGHNA and CDR2 is YSLEER. CDR3 nucleotide sequence: TGCGCCAGCAGCCAATCTCGCTTTCCAGGGCTGGCGGATACGCAGTATTTT. This translates into CASSQSRFPGLADTQYF.

This clone came up once. V usage is TRBV18 and J usage is TRBJ2-1; D possibly corresponds to TRBD2 (6 bases). V was trimmed by 3 bases and J by 15 bases, leaving 15 bases between them. The germline V gene has CDR1 KGHSH and CDR2 LQKENI. The CDR3 covers 12 residues. CDR3 sequence reads: CASSPSSGFRFF. As DNA, the CDR3 is TGTGCCAGCTCACCGTCGAGCGGGTTTAGGTTCTTC.

The genes are TRBV4-3 and TRBJ2-3; weak D call: TRBD1 (5 bases). V was trimmed by 8 bases and J by 8 bases, leaving 17 bases between them. Germline V gene data show CDR1 as LGHNA and CDR2 as YSLEER. This CDR3 has 13 residues. The CDR3 DNA reads as TGCGCCAGCTCACCAGGGTTGTTGGGTACGCAGTATTTT. This gives the protein CASSPGLLGTQYF.

The chain is built from TRBV28 and TRBJ2-4; D perhaps matches TRBD1 (5 bases). Germline CDR1 and CDR2: MDHEN and SYDVKM. The CDR3 consists of 19 residues. Trimming removed 1 base from V and 1 base from J, with 20 bases in between. The CDR3 loop reads CASSLFGLDSAGAKNIQYF. The CDR3 DNA reads TGTGCCAGCAGTTTATTCGGCCTAGACAGCGCCGGGGCCAAAAACATTCAGTACTTC. Full variable domain (missing parts from reference TRBV28 and TRBJ2-4): DVKVTQSSRYLVKRTGEKVFLECVQDMDHENMFWYRQDPGLGLRLIYFSYDVKMKEKGDIPEGYSVSREKKERFSLILESASTNQTSMYLCASSLFGLDSAGAKNIQYFGAGTRLSVL.

In this sample, this clone turned up once. The rearrangement links TRBV4-1 to TRBJ2-3; D call uncertain. The CDR3 consists of 15 residues. Trimming stripped 1 base from V and 0 bases from J, with 8 bases between. Germline V gene data show CDR1 as MGHRA and CDR2 as YSYEKL. The CDR3 loop reads CASSQGVGSTDTQYF. For the CDR3, the DNA is TGCGCCAGCAGCCAAGGGGTCGGGAGCACAGATACGCAGTATTTT.

A note on this clone: The junction departs from germline at one end; a sequencing error may be responsible. The chain couples TRBV6-1 to TRBJ2-1, with 12 bases matching TRBD2. This CDR3 is built from 12 residues. Germline CDR1 MNHNS, CDR2 SASEGT. CDR3 sequence (DNA): TGTGCCAGCACGACTAGCGGGAGACTGGGCGTCTTC. This translates into CASTTSGRLGVF.

This clone was seen just once. CDR3 in DNA: TGTGCCAGCAGCCTGGGACAGGGCTTTGAGCAGTTCTTC. It specifies CASSLGQGFEQFF. V is TRBV27 and J is TRBJ2-1; 9 positions agree with TRBD1. Trimming removed 6 bases from V and 9 bases from J; junction bases left unmatched: 6. Per the germline V gene, CDR1 is MNHEY and CDR2 is SMNVEV (reference sequence). The CDR3 runs to 13 residues.

The genes are TRBV28 and TRBJ1-5; 10 bases fit TRBD1. The CDR3 is made up of 14 amino acids. Unmatched junction bases numbered 6, after V lost 6 bases and J lost 7 bases. Germline V gene data show CDR1 as MDHEN and CDR2 as SYDVKM. DNA of the CDR3: TGTGCCAGCAGCCGGGACAGGGGCCGGCAGCCCCAGCATTTT. This sequence encodes CASSRDRGRQPQHF.

The rearrangement uses TRBV11-2 and TRBJ2-7; 10 nucleotides line up with TRBD1. Per germline, CDR1 SGHAT and CDR2 FQNNGV. There are 15 residues in the CDR3. With V trimmed by 6 bases and J by 2 bases, 7 bases remained unmatched. CDR3 amino acids: CASRRPGTGAYEQYF. CDR3 coding DNA: TGTGCCAGCAGGCGACCGGGGACAGGGGCCTACGAGCAGTACTTC.

V and J are TRBV7-8 and TRBJ1-5; 9 bases are shared with TRBD1. Looked up from germline, CDR1 is SGHVS and CDR2 is FQNEAQ. The J segment lost 4 bases and the V segment lost 5 bases, leaving 0 bases of the junction unmatched. This CDR3 spans 13 amino acids. CDR3 bases: TGTGCCAGCAGCGGGACAGGGAATCAGCCCCAGCATTTT. Amino acid sequence: CASSGTGNQPQHF.

The CDR3 spells CASTRGHEQYF. DNA of the CDR3: TGTGCCAGCACGCGAGGCCACGAGCAGTACTTC. This chain connects TRBV6-5 to TRBJ2-7; D is ambiguous. The germline CDR1 and CDR2 sequences are MNHEY and SVGAGI. Deletions cut 7 bases from V and 5 bases from J, with 9 bases between. The CDR3 loop spans 11 amino acids.

The chain uses TRBV28 and TRBJ2-7, with a tentative D call TRBD1 (6 bases). Germline loops: CDR1 MDHEN, CDR2 SYDVKM. CDR3 length: 13 amino acids. Between the trimmed V and J ends, which lost 5 bases and 5 bases, there was a span of 13 bases. The CDR3 loop reads CASSVNRVHEQYF. In DNA, the CDR3 is TGTGCCAGCAGTGTCAACAGGGTCCACGAGCAGTACTTC.

The rearrangement uses TRBV6-4 and TRBJ1-2; the match to TRBD1 covers 8 bases. Germline V gene sequence: CDR1 MRHNA, CDR2 SNTAGT. The V gene end was trimmed by 6 bases and the J gene end by 5 bases; junction bases not matched to a gene: 5. The CDR3 length is 13 residues. The DNA of the CDR3 is TGTGCCAGCAGCCTCGACAGGGGATATGGCTACACCTTC. Amino acids: CASSLDRGYGYTF.

The V gene is TRBV15, the J gene TRBJ1-2; D might be TRBD1 (5 bases). Germline V gives CDR1 LNHNV, CDR2 YYDKDF (reference sequence). This CDR3 is 15 amino acids long. Trimming took off 1 base at V and 4 bases at J, with 13 bases between the two ends. CDR3 amino acids: CATSRGAQGIYGYTF. The DNA of the CDR3 is TGTGCCACCAGCAGAGGGGCGCAGGGAATCTATGGCTACACCTTC.

V is TRBV7-2 and J is TRBJ1-3; 7 bases align to TRBD1. Per germline, CDR1 SGHTA and CDR2 FQGNSA. Trimming at V came to 6 bases and at J to 2 bases, leaving 4 bases not matched to a gene. CDR3 length equals 14 residues. The CDR3 region is CASRPTGTGNTIYF. The CDR3 DNA reads TGTGCCAGCAGACCGACAGGGACTGGAAACACCATATATTTT.

The J gene is TRBJ1-6, the V gene TRBV2, with TRBD1 matching 11 bases. This CDR3 has 14 residues. Per the germline V gene, CDR1 is SNHLY and CDR2 is FYNNEI. The J segment lost 11 bases and the V segment lost 7 bases, leaving 7 bases of the junction unmatched. As DNA, the CDR3 is TGTGCCAGCAAAAGGACAGGGGGCGAGGCACCCCTCCACTTT. As protein: CASKRTGGEAPLHF.